This is a list of T cell receptor beta chains from one sample in a study of low-dose radiotherapy and immunotherapy resistance in tumors. TCRdb re-derived calls from the reads in MiXCR, one entry per CDR3 protein. The sample records around 99,000 distinct CDR3 sequences, 8% to 10% being singletons. Here the sequenced sample was PBMCs, taken before treatment. The source of these receptors is a male donor with prostate cancer. Both conserved end residues are trimmed from each CDR3. A row's size may be missing; if present it is once, few, many or a size class.

v_call	j_call	clone_size	cdr3_aa
TRBV20-1	TRBJ2-1	many	SAYILSGPRGYNEQF
TRBV7-9	TRBJ2-7	many	ASSKLANPPLFYEQY
TRBV4-3	TRBJ2-7	many	ASSRGLAGEQY
TRBV7-9	TRBJ2-7	many	ASSLSGDTQY
TRBV11-1	TRBJ1-4	many	ASSPDDFGKLF
TRBV29-1	TRBJ1-4	many	SCHRGRDEKLF
TRBV19	TRBJ2-2	-	ATRQGSNTGELFF
TRBV5-4	TRBJ2-7	-	ASSLGTSGLYEQY
TRBV10-3	TRBJ1-1	many	AISQGGTEAF
TRBV20-1	TRBJ2-5	many	SAGKGLDETQY
TRBV7-2	TRBJ2-7	many	ASSLAVNSYEQY
TRBV19	TRBJ2-7	many	ASSTRDYEQY